This TCR beta chain is from a study of T cells in Graves' hyperthyroidism and ophthalmopathy. Overall study results and limits: Ophthalmopathy got predicted by the model a median 6.5 months before its onset. Blood held most thyroid clonotypes expanded above 0.001 frequency.

Amplified TCR beta CDR3 regions derived from RNA transcripts. When the TCR CDR3 underwent first-round RT-PCR, the HTBI primer set was used. MiXCR, applied by TCRdb to the multiplex PCR reads, yields one record per CDR3 protein. This table has 750,000 to 950,000 distinct CDR3 sequences, over 35% appearing once. With respect to this clonotype: Its antigen is as yet unknown.

Germline V gene lookup returns CDR1 SGHTA and CDR2 FQGNSA. With 1 base removed from V and 10 bases from J, the gap between germline ends came to 13 bases. The CDR3 length is 14 residues. Those patients with uncontrolled infection, other autoimmune disease, pregnancy or lactation were excluded. The receptor's source is a man younger than 35 with Graves' hyperthyroidism. Sequenced sample: blood. The rearrangement links TRBV7-2 to TRBJ1-4; no definite D call. This CDR3 is CASSLERGIGKLFF. The CDR3 region has the DNA TGTGCCAGCAGCTTAGAGCGCGGGATCGGAAAACTGTTTTTT.